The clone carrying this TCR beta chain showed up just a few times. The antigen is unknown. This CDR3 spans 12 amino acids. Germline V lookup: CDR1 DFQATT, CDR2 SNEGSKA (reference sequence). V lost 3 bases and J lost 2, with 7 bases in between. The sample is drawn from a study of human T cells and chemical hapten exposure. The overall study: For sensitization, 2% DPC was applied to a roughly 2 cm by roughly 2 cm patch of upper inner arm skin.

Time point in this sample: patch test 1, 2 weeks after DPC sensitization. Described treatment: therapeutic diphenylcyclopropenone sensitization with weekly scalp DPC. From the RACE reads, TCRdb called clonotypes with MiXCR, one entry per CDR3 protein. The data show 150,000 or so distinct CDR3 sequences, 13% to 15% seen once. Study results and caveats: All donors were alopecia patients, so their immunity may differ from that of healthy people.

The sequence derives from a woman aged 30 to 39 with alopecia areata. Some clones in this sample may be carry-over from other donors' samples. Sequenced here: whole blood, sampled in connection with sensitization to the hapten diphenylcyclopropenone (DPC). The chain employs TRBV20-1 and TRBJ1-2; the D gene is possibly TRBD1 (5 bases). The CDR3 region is CSASGGNYGYTF. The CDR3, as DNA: TGCAGTGCTAGTGGGGGAAACTATGGCTACACCTTC.